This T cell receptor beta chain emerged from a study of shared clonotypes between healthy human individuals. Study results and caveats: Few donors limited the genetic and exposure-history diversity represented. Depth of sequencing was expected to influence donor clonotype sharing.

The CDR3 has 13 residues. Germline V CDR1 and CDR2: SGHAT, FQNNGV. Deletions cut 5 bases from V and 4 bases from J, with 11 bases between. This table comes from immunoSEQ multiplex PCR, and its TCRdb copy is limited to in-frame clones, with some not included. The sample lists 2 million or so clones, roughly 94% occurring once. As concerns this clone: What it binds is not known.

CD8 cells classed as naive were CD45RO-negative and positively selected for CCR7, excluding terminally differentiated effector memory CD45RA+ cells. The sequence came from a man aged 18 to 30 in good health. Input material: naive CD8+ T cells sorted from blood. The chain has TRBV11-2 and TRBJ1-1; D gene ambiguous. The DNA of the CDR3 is TGTGCCAGCAGCGTACCAGGTGCCACTGAAGCTTTCTTT. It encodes CASSVPGATEAFF.